This T cell receptor (beta chain) was captured by sequencing in a study of beta chain features in type 1 diabetes. General study points: VDJ junctions from type 1 diabetes patients carried fewer insertions and larger deletions. Shortening that was moderate but significant affected the TCRB CDR3s of Type 1 diabetes patients in all four CD4+ subsets.

Regarding this clone: Its matching antigen is unknown.

Reverse transcribing all isolated RNA meant expressed TCRB transcripts were sequenced. The data were produced by immunoSEQ multiplex PCR, yet TCRdb's version contains in-frame clones alone and is incomplete. The sample holds fewer than 400,000 clones; 7% to 9% are singletons and the top ten take 0.44%. Isolation of CD4+ naive, central memory, regulatory and stem cell-like memory cells was achieved by sorting via CD45RO/CCR7/CD25/CD127/CD95/CD27. Material for sequencing was central memory CD4+ T cells from blood. This sequence was found in a woman in her late teens or twenties in good health.

The CDR3 region is CASSPGQGATAEAFF. The CDR3 DNA follows: TGTGCCAGCAGTCCGGGACAGGGGGCGACCGCTGAAGCTTTCTTT. The chain uses TRBV6-1 and TRBJ1-1; 12 bases are shared with TRBD1. The germline V gene encodes CDR1 MNHNS and CDR2 SASEGT. The CDR3 has 15 amino acids. After removal of 5 bases from V and 6 bases from J, the junction contained 7 bases not matched to a gene.